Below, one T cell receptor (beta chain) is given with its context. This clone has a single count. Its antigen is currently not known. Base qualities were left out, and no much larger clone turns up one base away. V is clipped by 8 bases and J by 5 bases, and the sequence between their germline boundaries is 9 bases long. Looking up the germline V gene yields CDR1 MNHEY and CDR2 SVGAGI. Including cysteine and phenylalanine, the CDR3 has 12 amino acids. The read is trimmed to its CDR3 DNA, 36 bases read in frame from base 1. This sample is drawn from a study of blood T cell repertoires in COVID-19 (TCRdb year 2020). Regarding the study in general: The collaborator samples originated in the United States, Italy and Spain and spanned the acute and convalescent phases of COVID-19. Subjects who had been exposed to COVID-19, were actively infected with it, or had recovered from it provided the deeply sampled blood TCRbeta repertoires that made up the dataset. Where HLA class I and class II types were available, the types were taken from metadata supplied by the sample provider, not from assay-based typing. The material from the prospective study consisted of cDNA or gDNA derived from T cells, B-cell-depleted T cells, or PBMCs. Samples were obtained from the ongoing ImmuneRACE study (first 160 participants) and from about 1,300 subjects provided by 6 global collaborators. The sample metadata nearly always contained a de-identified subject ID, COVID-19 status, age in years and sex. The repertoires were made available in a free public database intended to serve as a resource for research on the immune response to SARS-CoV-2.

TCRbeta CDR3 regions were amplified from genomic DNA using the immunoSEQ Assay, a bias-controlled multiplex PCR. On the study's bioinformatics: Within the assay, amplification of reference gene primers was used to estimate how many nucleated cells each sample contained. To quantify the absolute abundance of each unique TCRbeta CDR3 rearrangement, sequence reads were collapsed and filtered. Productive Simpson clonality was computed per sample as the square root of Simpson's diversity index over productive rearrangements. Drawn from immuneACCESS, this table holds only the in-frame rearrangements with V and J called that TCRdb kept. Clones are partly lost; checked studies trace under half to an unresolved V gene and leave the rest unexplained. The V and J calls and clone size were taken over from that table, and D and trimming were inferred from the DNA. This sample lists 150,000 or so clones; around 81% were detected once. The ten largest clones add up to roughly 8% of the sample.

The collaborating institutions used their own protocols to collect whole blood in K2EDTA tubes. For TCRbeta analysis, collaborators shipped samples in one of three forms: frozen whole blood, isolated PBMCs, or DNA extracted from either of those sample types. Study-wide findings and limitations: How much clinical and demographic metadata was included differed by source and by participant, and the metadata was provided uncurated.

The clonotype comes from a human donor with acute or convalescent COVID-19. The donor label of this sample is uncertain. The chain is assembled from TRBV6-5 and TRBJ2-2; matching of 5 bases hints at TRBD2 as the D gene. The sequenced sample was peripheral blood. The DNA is TGTGCCAGCGGGAGCTCGACCGGGGAGCTGTTTTTT. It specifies CASGSSTGELFF.